The rows below give T cell receptor beta chains drawn from one sample of a study of cytomegalovirus exposure and HLA in healthy donors. This table comes from immunoSEQ multiplex PCR, and its TCRdb copy is limited to in-frame clones, with some not included. This table holds 95,000 to 100,000 clones, over 60% found once. Sequencing input: PBMCs. The receptors were gathered from a female donor in good health and CMV-seronegative. CDR3s include the opening cysteine and the closing phenylalanine or tryptophan. Fields, in order: J gene, D gene, V gene, clone size, CDR3 length, CDR3 protein, CDR3 DNA. D genes are given only for firm matches. Clone sizes are given selectively: once, few, many, or a class where the clone is expanded.

J gene: TRBJ2-7
D gene: NA
V gene: TRBV2
clone size: NA
CDR3 length: 14
CDR3 protein: CASVPDSVAYEQYF
CDR3 DNA: TGTGCCAGCGTTCCAGACTCAGTAGCCTACGAGCAGTACTTC

J gene: TRBJ1-3
D gene: TRBD1
V gene: TRBV9
clone size: few
CDR3 length: 15
CDR3 protein: CASSVVGQGENTIYF
CDR3 DNA: TGTGCCAGCAGCGTAGTAGGACAGGGGGAGAACACCATATATTTT

J gene: TRBJ2-5
D gene: TRBD1
V gene: TRBV5-1
clone size: NA
CDR3 length: 14
CDR3 protein: CASSRTGGVETQYF
CDR3 DNA: TGCGCCAGCAGCAGGACAGGGGGAGTAGAGACCCAGTACTTC

J gene: TRBJ2-3
D gene: NA
V gene: TRBV11-3
clone size: NA
CDR3 length: 14
CDR3 protein: CASSSLDFTDTQYF
CDR3 DNA: TGTGCCAGCAGCTCTCTGGACTTCACAGATACGCAGTATTTT

J gene: TRBJ2-7
D gene: TRBD2
V gene: TRBV4-1
clone size: NA
CDR3 length: 15
CDR3 protein: CASSQAGGSSYEQYF
CDR3 DNA: TGCGCCAGCAGCCAAGCCGGCGGGAGCTCCTACGAGCAGTACTTC

J gene: TRBJ2-7
D gene: NA
V gene: TRBV20-1
clone size: NA
CDR3 length: 11
CDR3 protein: CSVLSGFEQYF
CDR3 DNA: TGCAGTGTATTATCGGGGTTCGAGCAGTACTTC

J gene: TRBJ1-2
D gene: NA
V gene: TRBV5-1
clone size: NA
CDR3 length: 15
CDR3 protein: CASSNGKGVVYGYTF
CDR3 DNA: TGCGCCAGCAGCAATGGGAAGGGGGTAGTTTATGGCTACACCTTC

J gene: TRBJ1-2
D gene: TRBD1
V gene: TRBV6-1
clone size: NA
CDR3 length: 12
CDR3 protein: CASSGTGPGYTF
CDR3 DNA: TGTGCCAGCAGCGGGACAGGTCCTGGCTACACCTTC

J gene: TRBJ2-1
D gene: NA
V gene: TRBV27
clone size: NA
CDR3 length: 12
CDR3 protein: CASSSGYNEQFF
CDR3 DNA: TGTGCCAGCAGTTCAGGTTACAATGAGCAGTTCTTC

J gene: TRBJ2-7
D gene: NA
V gene: TRBV5-1
clone size: NA
CDR3 length: 11
CDR3 protein: CASSSTYEQYF
CDR3 DNA: TGCGCCAGCAGCTCAACCTACGAGCAGTACTTC

J gene: TRBJ1-1
D gene: TRBD1
V gene: TRBV2
clone size: NA
CDR3 length: 15
CDR3 protein: CASGPRQGGNTEAFF
CDR3 DNA: TGTGCCAGCGGACCGAGACAGGGAGGAAACACTGAAGCTTTCTTT

J gene: TRBJ1-6
D gene: TRBD1
V gene: TRBV14
clone size: NA
CDR3 length: 14
CDR3 protein: CASSQGNRGSPLHF
CDR3 DNA: TGTGCCAGCAGCCAAGGGAACAGGGGCTCACCCCTCCACTTT

J gene: TRBJ2-2
D gene: TRBD1
V gene: TRBV19
clone size: NA
CDR3 length: 15
CDR3 protein: CASSREAGGHGELFF
CDR3 DNA: TGTGCCAGTAGTAGAGAGGCAGGGGGTCACGGGGAGCTGTTTTTT

J gene: TRBJ2-1
D gene: NA
V gene: TRBV25-1
clone size: few
CDR3 length: 14
CDR3 protein: CASSEWGPHNEQFF
CDR3 DNA: TGTGCCAGCAGTGAATGGGGGCCTCACAATGAGCAGTTCTTC

J gene: TRBJ2-7
D gene: TRBD1
V gene: TRBV29-1
clone size: NA
CDR3 length: 11
CDR3 protein: CSAGQGNEQYF
CDR3 DNA: TGCAGCGCGGGACAGGGCAACGAGCAGTACTTC